These T cell receptor beta chains were read from a single sample in a study of blood T cell repertoires in COVID-19. Sequenced by immunoSEQ multiplex PCR; TCRdb stores in-frame clones only, minus some. The table has about 350,000 clones, 87% seen once. What was sequenced was peripheral blood. All receptors come from a man aged 25 to 40 with COVID-19, enrolled during active disease. The CDR3 runs from the conserved cysteine through the conserved F or W. The D gene is left open where the match is weak.

TRBD1	TRBV7-9	TRBJ2-2	CASSPVPSRGHYTGELFF
TRBD1	TRBV7-9	TRBJ1-6	CASSLVQAGGAGNSPLHF
TRBD1	TRBV27	TRBJ1-1	CASSRGQGARLAFF
-	TRBV28	TRBJ2-7	CASSLRQAYYEQYF
-	TRBV28	TRBJ2-7	CASSKGEPYEQYF
TRBD2	TRBV7-9	TRBJ2-7	CASSISGGRGPPEWEQYF
TRBD1	TRBV6-1	TRBJ1-3	CASSEDRGWGNTIYF
TRBD1	TRBV18	TRBJ2-1	CASSPPGTGMYNEQFF
-	TRBV6-1	TRBJ2-3	CASSEGFRTDTQYF
TRBD2	TRBV19	TRBJ2-7	CASRLIAGATYEQYF
-	TRBV3-1/TRBV3-2	TRBJ2-7	CASSLSPPGGYSIYEQYF
-	TRBV5-6	TRBJ1-1	CASSFAGMMNTEAFF
-	TRBV19	TRBJ1-5	CASSISRTVNNQPQHF
-	TRBV10-3	TRBJ1-5	CAISDQEAGNQPQHF
-	TRBV5-5	TRBJ2-1	CASTDLKLYNEQFF
-	TRBV6-5	TRBJ1-1	CASKEGWRVNTEAFF
-	TRBV6-5	TRBJ1-4	CASMRGANEKLFF
-	TRBV4-1	TRBJ1-1	CASSQDRLQKNTEAFF
TRBD1	TRBV6-2/TRBV6-3	TRBJ1-1	CASSRDRVRGEAFF
TRBD2	TRBV6-2/TRBV6-3	TRBJ2-1	CASSYIGLAGVYDEQFF
TRBD2	TRBV25-1	TRBJ2-7	CASALAGGGYEQYF
TRBD1	TRBV29-1	TRBJ2-5	CSVEGTGETQYF
TRBD1	TRBV27	TRBJ1-4	CASGTGATNEKLFF
TRBD1	TRBV4-2	TRBJ2-7	CASSQDGTAKSYEQYF
TRBD1	TRBV15	TRBJ2-7	CATSRGQGRNEQYF
-	TRBV5-1	TRBJ1-2	CASSWVTGSYGYTF